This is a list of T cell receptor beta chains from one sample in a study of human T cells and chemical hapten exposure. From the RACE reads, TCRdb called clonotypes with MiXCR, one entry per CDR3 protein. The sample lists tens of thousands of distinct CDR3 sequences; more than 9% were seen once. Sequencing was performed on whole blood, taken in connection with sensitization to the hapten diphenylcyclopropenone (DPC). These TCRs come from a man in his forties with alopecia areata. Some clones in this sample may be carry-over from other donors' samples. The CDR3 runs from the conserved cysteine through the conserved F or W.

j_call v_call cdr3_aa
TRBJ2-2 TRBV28 CASSLAGGVTGELFF
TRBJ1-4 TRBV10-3 CATPGPSRGEKLFF
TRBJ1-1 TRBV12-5 CASGLIAGTMNTEAFF
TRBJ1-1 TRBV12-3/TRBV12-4 CASSLLGTPNTEAFF
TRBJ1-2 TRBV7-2 CASSSTRQGGYGYTF
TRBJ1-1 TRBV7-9 CASSLGAGETEAFF
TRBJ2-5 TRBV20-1 CSATEYQETQYF
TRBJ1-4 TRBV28 CASSLPGTGVNEKLFF
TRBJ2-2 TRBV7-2 CASSSGLAGGGELFF
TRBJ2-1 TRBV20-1 CSAREGGRGEQFF
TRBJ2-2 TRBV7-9 CASSSFRGPRPNTGELFF
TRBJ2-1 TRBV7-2 CASSPTFIHNEQFF
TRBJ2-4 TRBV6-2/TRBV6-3 CASEGATKNIQYF
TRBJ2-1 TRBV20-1 CSARARQSSGIGSEQFF
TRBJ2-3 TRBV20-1 CSAEGLAGGKDTQYF
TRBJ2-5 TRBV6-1 CASSEGVGLGGETQYF
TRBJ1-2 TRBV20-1 CSARVGSGGYTF
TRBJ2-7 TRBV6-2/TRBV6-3 CASSQGGDEQYF
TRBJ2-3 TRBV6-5 CASGVNPADTQYF
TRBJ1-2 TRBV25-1 CASSASRAYGYTF
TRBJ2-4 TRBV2 CASSPQLAGFKNIQYF
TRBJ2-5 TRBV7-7 CASSPYGGRVQETQYF
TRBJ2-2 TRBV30 CAWRISGELFF
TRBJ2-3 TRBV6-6 CACEGGNTDTQYF
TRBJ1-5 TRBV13 CASSLGGDGGNQPQHF
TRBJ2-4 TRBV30 CAWKEAAKNIQYF
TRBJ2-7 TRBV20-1 CSARGDGAWDEQYF
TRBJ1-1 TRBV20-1 CSAREVNRIDTEAFF
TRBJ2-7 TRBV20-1 CSVDRGQGIAEQYF
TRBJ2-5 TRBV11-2 CASSFGLQETQYF
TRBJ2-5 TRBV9 CASGLAGARETQYF
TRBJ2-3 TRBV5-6 CASSKPDRVADTQYF
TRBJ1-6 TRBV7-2 CASSPPGTGVTSPLHF
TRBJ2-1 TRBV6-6 CASSYPSAYNEQFF
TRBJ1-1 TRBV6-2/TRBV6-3 CASRGMGVSEAFF
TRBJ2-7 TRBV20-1 CSAGNLGTYEQYF
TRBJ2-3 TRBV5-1 CASNERVTDTQYF
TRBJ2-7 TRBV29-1 CSVDKGESEQYF
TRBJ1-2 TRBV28 CASIPAGGYGYTF
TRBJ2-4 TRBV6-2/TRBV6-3 CASSYPTSGAAKNIQYF
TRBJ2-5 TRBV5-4 CASSPTIASYQETQYF
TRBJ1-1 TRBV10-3 CAISVPGGEAFF
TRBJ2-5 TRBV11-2 CASSSGVTGRETQYF
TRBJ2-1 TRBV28 CASSLERLAVNEQFF
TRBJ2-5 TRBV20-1 CSATPLDSQETQYF
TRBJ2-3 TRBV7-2 CASSLAVSTDTQYF
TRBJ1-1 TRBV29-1 CSARNTEAFF
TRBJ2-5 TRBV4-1 CASSRGGGYGETQYF
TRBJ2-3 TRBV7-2 CASSLIGASTDTQYF
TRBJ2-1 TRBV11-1 CASSWLAGDNEQFF
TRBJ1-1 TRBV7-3 CASSYTLDTEAFF
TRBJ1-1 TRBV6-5 CATLDRRNTEAFF
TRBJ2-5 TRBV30 CAWSVGAWETQYF
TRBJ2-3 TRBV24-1 CATSDLNGNTQYF
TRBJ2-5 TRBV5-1 CASSRDGGAETQYF
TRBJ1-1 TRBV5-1 CASSDREATEAFF
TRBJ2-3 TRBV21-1 CASSKSEHTDTQYF
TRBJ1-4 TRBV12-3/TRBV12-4 CASSYRGATNEKLFF
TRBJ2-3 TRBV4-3 CASSPRRLAGVLGTQYF